This is a list of T cell receptor beta chains from one sample in a study of cytotoxic CD8 clonotypes in ibrutinib-treated CLL. TCRdb's copy holds only in-frame clones and misses some; the assay was immunoSEQ multiplex PCR. The sample carries roughly 250,000 clones, less than 75% recorded once. The specimen was PBMCs, collected after 24 months of ibrutinib treatment. Receptors originate from a human donor with chronic lymphocytic leukemia. Both conserved end residues are part of each CDR3. The order of the fields is clone size, D gene, J gene, V gene, CDR3 DNA, CDR3 protein. D genes are given only for firm matches. Clone size is stated in some rows and not others, as once, few, many or a class when expanded.

clone_size: -; d_call: TRBD2; j_call: TRBJ2-7; v_call: TRBV5-1; cdr3_nt: TGCGCCAGCAGCACCGGGGGACTAGCGGGAGTAGACGAGCAGTACTTC; cdr3_aa: CASSTGGLAGVDEQYF
clone_size: -; d_call: -; j_call: TRBJ2-7; v_call: TRBV18; cdr3_nt: TGTGCCAGCTCACCAGAGACGACCGCCTACGAGCAGTACTTC; cdr3_aa: CASSPETTAYEQYF
clone_size: -; d_call: -; j_call: TRBJ2-3; v_call: TRBV13; cdr3_nt: TGTGCCAGCAGCCGGGCCGGAGGGGATACGCAGTATTTT; cdr3_aa: CASSRAGGDTQYF
clone_size: -; d_call: -; j_call: TRBJ2-6; v_call: TRBV25-1; cdr3_nt: TGTGCCAGCAGTTTCGGGCTAAACTCTGGGGCCAACGTCCTGACTTTC; cdr3_aa: CASSFGLNSGANVLTF
clone_size: -; d_call: -; j_call: TRBJ2-6; v_call: TRBV9; cdr3_nt: TGTGCCAGTCGCCTCGGGGGAGCAACTGGGGCCAACGTCCTGACTTTC; cdr3_aa: CASRLGGATGANVLTF
clone_size: few; d_call: TRBD2; j_call: TRBJ2-1; v_call: TRBV25-1; cdr3_nt: TGTGCCAGCAGACCCAGCGGGAAATCCTACAATGAGCAGTTCTTC; cdr3_aa: CASRPSGKSYNEQFF
clone_size: -; d_call: -; j_call: TRBJ2-5; v_call: TRBV27; cdr3_nt: TGTGCCAGCAGTCCAATGTGGGTGAACCAAGAGACCCAGTACTTC; cdr3_aa: CASSPMWVNQETQYF
clone_size: -; d_call: TRBD1; j_call: TRBJ1-5; v_call: TRBV28; cdr3_nt: TGTGCCAGCAGTCGGACCTGGACAGGGGTCAATCAGCCCCAGCATTTT; cdr3_aa: CASSRTWTGVNQPQHF
clone_size: -; d_call: -; j_call: TRBJ1-3; v_call: TRBV23-1; cdr3_nt: TGCGCCAGCAGTCACCCCCCGGGGGGGTCTGGAAACACCATATATTTT; cdr3_aa: CASSHPPGGSGNTIYF
clone_size: -; d_call: -; j_call: TRBJ2-7; v_call: TRBV14; cdr3_nt: TGTGCCAGCAGCCCGGTTAAACAGGGAGCCGAGCAGTACTTC; cdr3_aa: CASSPVKQGAEQYF
clone_size: -; d_call: -; j_call: TRBJ2-5; v_call: TRBV28; cdr3_nt: TGTGCCAGCAGTTTAATGGGGACGGGGAGGACCCAGTACTTC; cdr3_aa: CASSLMGTGRTQYF
clone_size: -; d_call: -; j_call: TRBJ2-7; v_call: TRBV7-8; cdr3_nt: TGTGCCAGCGGGGACTGGTACGAGCAGTACTTC; cdr3_aa: CASGDWYEQYF
clone_size: -; d_call: TRBD2; j_call: TRBJ2-2; v_call: TRBV14; cdr3_nt: TGTGCCAGCAGCCATGGGAGTAGCGGGAGATGGGGCACCGGGGAGCTGTTTTTT; cdr3_aa: CASSHGSSGRWGTGELFF
clone_size: -; d_call: TRBD1; j_call: TRBJ1-2; v_call: TRBV19; cdr3_nt: TGTGCCAGTAGTCTGCGGGGGACAGGGGGCGTTGGCTATGGCTACACCTTC; cdr3_aa: CASSLRGTGGVGYGYTF
clone_size: -; d_call: -; j_call: TRBJ2-1; v_call: TRBV30; cdr3_nt: TGTGCCTGGAGTGGGTATGAGGTACCGGGCTCCTACAATGAGCAGTTCTTC; cdr3_aa: CAWSGYEVPGSYNEQFF
clone_size: -; d_call: -; j_call: TRBJ2-7; v_call: TRBV28; cdr3_nt: TGTGCCAGCAGTATCGATAATGTGGAGCAGTACTTC; cdr3_aa: CASSIDNVEQYF
clone_size: -; d_call: -; j_call: TRBJ1-1; v_call: TRBV19; cdr3_nt: TGTGCCAGTAGAGCTGGGGACACCATCTTGAACACTGAAGCTTTCTTT; cdr3_aa: CASRAGDTILNTEAFF
clone_size: -; d_call: -; j_call: TRBJ2-7; v_call: TRBV7-9; cdr3_nt: TGTGCCAGCAGCAAAGCGACGGGGCCAGGCGAGCAGTACTTC; cdr3_aa: CASSKATGPGEQYF
clone_size: -; d_call: TRBD1; j_call: TRBJ2-7; v_call: TRBV6-5; cdr3_nt: TGTGCCAGCAGCCCCGGGACAGGGTCCTACGAGCAGTACTTC; cdr3_aa: CASSPGTGSYEQYF
clone_size: -; d_call: TRBD2; j_call: TRBJ2-3; v_call: TRBV9; cdr3_nt: TGTGCCAGCAGCTCCGGACTAGCGAGAGATACGCAGTATTTT; cdr3_aa: CASSSGLARDTQYF
clone_size: -; d_call: TRBD2; j_call: TRBJ2-7; v_call: TRBV7-2; cdr3_nt: TGTGCCAGCAGCCCGGAAGGGACTAGCGGGTCCTACGAGCAGTACTTC; cdr3_aa: CASSPEGTSGSYEQYF
clone_size: few; d_call: TRBD1; j_call: TRBJ1-1; v_call: TRBV28; cdr3_nt: TGTGCCAGCAGCTATACCTTGACAGGGAAGAACACTGAAGCTTTCTTT; cdr3_aa: CASSYTLTGKNTEAFF
clone_size: once; d_call: TRBD1; j_call: TRBJ2-1; v_call: TRBV5-1; cdr3_nt: TGCGCCAGCAGCTGGGGACAGGGGGCTGTCAATGAGCAGTTCTTC; cdr3_aa: CASSWGQGAVNEQFF
clone_size: -; d_call: -; j_call: TRBJ2-1; v_call: TRBV5-4; cdr3_nt: TGTGCCAGCAGCGCACTAGGTCCAGAGGATGAGCAGTTCTTC; cdr3_aa: CASSALGPEDEQFF
clone_size: -; d_call: -; j_call: TRBJ1-1; v_call: TRBV6-1; cdr3_nt: TGTGCCAGCAGTTTGGACGGAACAACTGAAGCTTTCTTT; cdr3_aa: CASSLDGTTEAFF
clone_size: -; d_call: -; j_call: TRBJ1-2; v_call: TRBV18; cdr3_nt: TGTGCCAGCTCACCACCAGGGATGAACTATGGCTACACCTTC; cdr3_aa: CASSPPGMNYGYTF
clone_size: -; d_call: -; j_call: TRBJ1-2; v_call: TRBV30; cdr3_nt: TGTGCCTGGAGTAAGGGTACCTACGCATATGGCTACACCTTC; cdr3_aa: CAWSKGTYAYGYTF
clone_size: -; d_call: TRBD2; j_call: TRBJ2-3; v_call: TRBV5-1; cdr3_nt: TGCGCCAGCAGTGGGCTTCAGCGGGAGAAACGGAATACGCAGTATTTT; cdr3_aa: CASSGLQREKRNTQYF
clone_size: -; d_call: -; j_call: TRBJ2-7; v_call: TRBV2; cdr3_nt: TGTGCCAGCAGTGGGTACGAGCAGTACTTC; cdr3_aa: CASSGYEQYF
clone_size: -; d_call: -; j_call: TRBJ2-7; v_call: TRBV9; cdr3_nt: TGTGCCAGTGGAATGGAGCAGTACTTC; cdr3_aa: CASGMEQYF
clone_size: -; d_call: TRBD1; j_call: TRBJ2-3; v_call: TRBV5-6; cdr3_nt: TGTGCCAGCAGCTTGGAAGATAGGGGGCTGGGTACGCAGTATTTT; cdr3_aa: CASSLEDRGLGTQYF
clone_size: -; d_call: TRBD2; j_call: TRBJ2-3; v_call: TRBV29-1; cdr3_nt: TGCAGCGTCCCGGCTTTGAGTAGCGGGATATCCGGTTGGACAGATACGCAGTATTTT; cdr3_aa: CSVPALSSGISGWTDTQYF
clone_size: -; d_call: TRBD1; j_call: TRBJ1-1; v_call: TRBV28; cdr3_nt: TGTGCCAGCAGTCCGGGTGGGACAGGGTTCGGTGAAGCTTTCTTT; cdr3_aa: CASSPGGTGFGEAFF
clone_size: few; d_call: -; j_call: TRBJ2-7; v_call: TRBV27; cdr3_nt: TGTGCCAGCAGGAATACTAGGGCCGAGCAGTACTTC; cdr3_aa: CASRNTRAEQYF
clone_size: few; d_call: -; j_call: TRBJ1-5; v_call: TRBV27; cdr3_nt: TGTGCCAGCAGCCCCCGGTTCGGTCCCCAGCATTTT; cdr3_aa: CASSPRFGPQHF
clone_size: -; d_call: TRBD1; j_call: TRBJ2-1; v_call: TRBV7-3; cdr3_nt: TGTGCCAGCAGCTTAATGACAGGGAATAGTGAGCAGTTCTTC; cdr3_aa: CASSLMTGNSEQFF
clone_size: -; d_call: -; j_call: TRBJ2-5; v_call: TRBV29-1; cdr3_nt: TGCAGCGTTGCCAGGGAGGAGACCCAGTACTTC; cdr3_aa: CSVAREETQYF
clone_size: once; d_call: -; j_call: TRBJ2-2; v_call: TRBV19; cdr3_nt: TGTGCCAGTAGCGGGGCGGCAGGGATCCCTGTAAACACCGGGGAGCTGTTTTTT; cdr3_aa: CASSGAAGIPVNTGELFF
clone_size: -; d_call: TRBD2; j_call: TRBJ2-1; v_call: TRBV2; cdr3_nt: TGTGCCAGCATCAGACTAGCGGGAGATTATGAGCAGTTCTTC; cdr3_aa: CASIRLAGDYEQFF
clone_size: -; d_call: -; j_call: TRBJ2-2; v_call: TRBV28; cdr3_nt: TGTGCCAGTTTACGTTGGGGCGGGGAGCTGTTTTTT; cdr3_aa: CASLRWGGELFF
clone_size: -; d_call: TRBD2; j_call: TRBJ2-1; v_call: TRBV4-2; cdr3_nt: TGTGCCAGCAGCCAAGGTTCGGGACTAGCGGGAGACAACTACAATGAGCAGTTCTTC; cdr3_aa: CASSQGSGLAGDNYNEQFF
clone_size: few; d_call: TRBD2; j_call: TRBJ2-5; v_call: TRBV6-5; cdr3_nt: TGTGCCAGCAGTTCGACCCTAGGGACTAGCATTGAGACCCAGTACTTC; cdr3_aa: CASSSTLGTSIETQYF
clone_size: -; d_call: TRBD1; j_call: TRBJ1-5; v_call: TRBV18; cdr3_nt: TGTGCCAGCTCACCCGTACAGGGGGCTGCCTTTAGCAATCAGCCCCAGCATTTT; cdr3_aa: CASSPVQGAAFSNQPQHF
clone_size: -; d_call: TRBD2; j_call: TRBJ2-7; v_call: TRBV27; cdr3_nt: TGTGCCAGCAGCAGCGGGAACTCCTACGAGCAGTACTTC; cdr3_aa: CASSSGNSYEQYF
clone_size: -; d_call: -; j_call: TRBJ2-3; v_call: TRBV28; cdr3_nt: TGTGCCAGCAGGACACTTAGCCCGGGACACAGCACAGATACGCAGTATTTT; cdr3_aa: CASRTLSPGHSTDTQYF
clone_size: -; d_call: -; j_call: TRBJ2-7; v_call: TRBV9; cdr3_nt: TGTGCCAGCAGCGTAGGGGGACTTGCCGCCTACGAGCAGTACTTC; cdr3_aa: CASSVGGLAAYEQYF
clone_size: -; d_call: -; j_call: TRBJ2-3; v_call: TRBV11-3; cdr3_nt: TGTGCCAGCAGCTTAGGGGGGGATATCACAGATACGCAGTATTTT; cdr3_aa: CASSLGGDITDTQYF
clone_size: -; d_call: -; j_call: TRBJ2-2; v_call: TRBV7-3; cdr3_nt: TGTGCCAGCGCTCATCGGCCGGGGCCGAACACCGGGGAGCTGTTTTTT; cdr3_aa: CASAHRPGPNTGELFF
clone_size: -; d_call: TRBD1; j_call: TRBJ1-4; v_call: TRBV29-1; cdr3_nt: TGCAGCGCGGGACAGGCGGACCTTGCAACTAATGAAAAACTGTTTTTT; cdr3_aa: CSAGQADLATNEKLFF
clone_size: -; d_call: -; j_call: TRBJ2-1; v_call: TRBV29-1; cdr3_nt: TGCAGCGCCAGGGGACTTTTATACAATGAGCAGTTCTTC; cdr3_aa: CSARGLLYNEQFF
clone_size: -; d_call: TRBD2; j_call: TRBJ2-5; v_call: TRBV29-1; cdr3_nt: TGCAGCGTTGAAGGTGGGAGGGCCGGGATTGAGACCCAGTACTTC; cdr3_aa: CSVEGGRAGIETQYF
clone_size: -; d_call: -; j_call: TRBJ1-4; v_call: TRBV7-8; cdr3_nt: TGTGCCAGCAGCTTAGTTCCCAGTCAAAATGAAAAACTGTTTTTT; cdr3_aa: CASSLVPSQNEKLFF
clone_size: -; d_call: -; j_call: TRBJ2-3; v_call: TRBV4-1; cdr3_nt: TGCGCCAGCAGCCAAGCGACGGGACCCCTAGGCACAGATACGCAGTATTTT; cdr3_aa: CASSQATGPLGTDTQYF
clone_size: -; d_call: -; j_call: TRBJ2-3; v_call: TRBV9; cdr3_nt: TGTGCCAGCAGCGTAGAAGGGGGGTTGGTAGATACGCAGTATTTT; cdr3_aa: CASSVEGGLVDTQYF
clone_size: few; d_call: TRBD1; j_call: TRBJ1-1; v_call: TRBV6-4; cdr3_nt: TGTGCCAGCAGGGATACCGACAGGGCGACTGAAGCTTTCTTT; cdr3_aa: CASRDTDRATEAFF